This record covers a single TCR beta chain. The source of the sample is a study of blood T cell repertoires in COVID-19. About the study: Both acute and convalescent COVID-19 samples were obtained from the United States, Italy and Spain.

After removal of 4 bases from V and 6 bases from J, the junction contained 8 bases not matched to a gene. There are 15 residues in the CDR3. CDR1 is SGDLS, CDR2 YYNGEE, per germline. Measured with immunoSEQ multiplex PCR; TCRdb has only the in-frame clones, and not every one. The top ten clones hold 3% to 3.5% of a sample with about 120,000 clones, about 88% of them seen once. Sequencing was performed on peripheral blood. This rearrangement joins TRBV9 to TRBJ2-1; 9 nucleotides agree with TRBD2. The origin of this receptor is a woman in her 50s with acute or convalescent COVID-19. CDR3 in DNA: TGTGCCAGCAGCCTCCGGACTAGCGTCAGCAATGAGCAGTTCTTC. Its translation is CASSLRTSVSNEQFF.